Listed here is a single T cell receptor beta chain. What it binds is not known. The data derive from a study of cytotoxic CD8 clonotypes in ibrutinib-treated CLL. Study-wide findings and caveats: A rise in clonality was seen at ibrutinib response, and a fall back toward baseline was seen at progression.

Sequencing was performed with immunoSEQ multiplex PCR; in TCRdb, only in-frame clones are kept and a portion is missing. The repertoire includes about 140,000 clones, approximately 80% of them detected once, and around 30% sits in the top ten. CDR3 length: 14 amino acids. Trimming pared 4 bases from V and 10 bases from J, leaving 16 bases between. From germline, CDR1 is SGHTA and CDR2 FQGNSA. J is TRBJ2-2 and V is TRBV7-2; D call uncertain. Specimen: PBMCs, collected after 12 months of ibrutinib treatment. This TCR was sampled from a human donor with chronic lymphocytic leukemia. DNA for the CDR3: TGTGCCAGCAGCTCCTATTCGGAATCTGTGGAGCTGTTTTTT. Translated, it gives CASSSYSESVELFF.